This T cell receptor (beta chain) derives from a study of beta chain features in type 1 diabetes. In the study overall: Sorted cell examination encompassed roughly 98,000,000 cells across all samples.

The study reverse transcribed the entire isolated RNA, so it sequenced expressed TCRB transcripts. The repertoire was sequenced with immunoSEQ multiplex PCR; TCRdb's copy has only in-frame clones and lacks some. The table has some 290,000 clones, 14% seen once; the top ten hold 0.017%. Study results and limitations: All four CD4+ subsets of Type 1 diabetes patients contained TCRB CDR3s that were moderately but significantly shorter.

The germline V gene has CDR1 SGDLS and CDR2 YYNGEE. The CDR3 has 16 residues. J lost 2 bases, V lost 4 bases, and 12 bases had no gene match. With regard to this clone: Its antigen is not known.

The chain has TRBV9 and TRBJ2-7, with 7 bases fitting TRBD2. Specimen: naive CD4+ T cells from blood. The receptor was derived from a man aged 25 to 40 with type 1 diabetes. The CDR3 region is CASSYGLGGSPYEQYF. CDR3 bases: TGTGCCAGCAGCTATGGGTTGGGGGGGAGTCCCTACGAGCAGTACTTC.